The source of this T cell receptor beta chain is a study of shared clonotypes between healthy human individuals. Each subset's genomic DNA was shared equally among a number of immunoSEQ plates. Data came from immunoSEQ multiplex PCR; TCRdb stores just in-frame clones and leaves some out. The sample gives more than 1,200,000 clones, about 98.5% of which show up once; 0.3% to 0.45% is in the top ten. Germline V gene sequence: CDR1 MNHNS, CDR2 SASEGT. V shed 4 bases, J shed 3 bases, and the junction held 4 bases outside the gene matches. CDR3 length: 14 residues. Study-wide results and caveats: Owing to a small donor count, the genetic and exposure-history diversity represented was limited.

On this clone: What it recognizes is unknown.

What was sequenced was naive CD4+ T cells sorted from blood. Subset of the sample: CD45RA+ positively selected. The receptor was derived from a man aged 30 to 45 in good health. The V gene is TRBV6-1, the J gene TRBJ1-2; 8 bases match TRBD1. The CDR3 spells CASSGGQVYYGYTF. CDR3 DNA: TGTGCCAGCAGTGGGGGACAGGTCTACTATGGCTACACCTTC.